The clone carrying this T cell receptor beta chain was seen only once. Its target is unknown. The CDR3 consists of 14 residues. The V and J ends lost 6 bases and 5 bases respectively, with 16 bases between them. Germline CDR1 and CDR2: SNHLY and FYNNEI. 13 Jbeta primers and 60 Vbeta primers were used for the PCR. Profiled with immunoSEQ multiplex PCR; TCRdb holds only in-frame clones, not every one. Of roughly 120,000 clones listed, approximately 79% are singletons. Every donor was a healthy person donating bone marrow. The sample comes from a study of cytomegalovirus exposure and HLA in healthy donors. Findings of the study overall: The sole available immune exposure information was CMV serostatus. TCR beta sequences reportedly predicted the HLA-A and HLA-B alleles of most subjects accurately.

Sequenced material: PBMCs. The clonotype comes from a man aged 25 to 40 in good health and CMV-seropositive. The chain joins TRBV2 to TRBJ2-5, with D perhaps matching TRBD2 (5 bases). Here the CDR3 reads CASSPDYLDETQYF. CDR3 in DNA: TGTGCCAGCAGCCCAGACTACCTCGACGAGACCCAGTACTTC.